These 3 T cell receptor beta chains were all obtained from the same sample, sequenced in a study of read filtering for tumor transcriptome and immune sequencing. From roughly 390 ng of RNA, a library with molecular barcoded alpha/delta and beta/gamma adaptors was made. TCRdb called the reads again in MiXCR, with one record for every CDR3 protein. Altogether approximately 62,000 distinct CDR3 sequences are present, around a fifth being singletons, with the ten largest covering under 13%. The sequenced sample was a population of CD138-negative cells sorted from bone marrow. All receptors derive from a donor aged 40 or older with multiple myeloma.

This clonotype was seen at least ten times. Germline and junction disagree at one end, which may indicate a read error. The rearrangement joins TRBV7-2 to TRBJ2-1; unclear D gene. The CDR3 loop spans 15 amino acids. Germline CDR1 is SGHTA and CDR2 is FQGNSA. The DNA of the CDR3 is TGTGCCAGCAGCTTAGCGATGGCCTCCAACAATGAGCAGTTCTTC. It encodes CASSLAMASNNEQFF. Full variable domain (outside the CDR3, taken from reference TRBV7-2 and TRBJ2-1): GAGVSQSPSNKVTEKGKDVELRCDPISGHTALYWYRQSLGQGLEFLIYFQGNSAPDKSGLPSDRFSAERTGGSVSTLTIQRTQQEDSAVYLCASSLAMASNNEQFFGPGTRLTVL.

This clonotype appeared many times. The chain has TRBV29-1 and TRBJ1-1; D gene ambiguous. The CDR3 is 15 amino acids. Germline loops: CDR1 SQVTM, CDR2 ANQGSEA. Trimming took 1 base from V and 4 from J, leaving 16 bases between them. The CDR3 nucleotides are TGCAGCGTTGAAGTCATCGTCGCGGTGGGCACTGAAGCTTTCTTT. As protein: CSVEVIVAVGTEAFF.

The chain couples TRBV7-2 to TRBJ2-5; 8 nucleotides match TRBD2. J lost 5 bases, V lost 3 bases, and 14 bases had no gene match. This CDR3 is built from 17 residues. Germline V gene sequence: CDR1 SGHTA, CDR2 FQGNSA. DNA of the CDR3: TGTGCCAGCAGCTTCCACGGGGGGGCTAATCGCGTGGAGACCCAGTACTTC. Translated, it gives CASSFHGGANRVETQYF. The full variable domain, completed using reference TRBV7-2 and TRBJ2-5, is GAGVSQSPSNKVTEKGKDVELRCDPISGHTALYWYRQSLGQGLEFLIYFQGNSAPDKSGLPSDRFSAERTGGSVSTLTIQRTQQEDSAVYLCASSFHGGANRVETQYFGPGTRLLVL.